Shown below are 11 T cell receptor beta chains from a single sample sequenced in a study of blood T cells in healthy people across ages. PCR was performed a second time for roughly 7 to 12 cycles using a sample-barcoded 5' primer and a J-beta primer mix. TCRdb reprocessed the 5' RACE reads with MiXCR, giving one entry per CDR3 protein. This table holds 1.5 million to 2 million distinct CDR3 sequences, 40% to 55% found once. The sequenced sample consisted of blood. The receptors were sampled from a woman between 40 and 55 years old in good health.

This clonotype was picked up a small number of times. The chain links TRBV7-2 to TRBJ2-5, with 7 bases lining up with TRBD1. Germline V gene data show CDR1 as SGHTA and CDR2 as FQGNSA. The CDR3 spans 15 residues. Trimming at V came to 5 bases and at J to 7 bases, leaving 13 bases not matched to a gene. CDR3 sequence: CASSLGGQTKGTQYF. The CDR3 nucleotides read TGTGCCAGCAGCCTAGGGGGCCAGACCAAAGGGACCCAGTACTTC.

The chain recombines TRBV6-5 with TRBJ1-2; TRBD1 agrees at 8 bases. After removal of 5 bases from V and 3 bases from J, the junction contained 5 bases not matched to a gene. The germline gives CDR1 MNHEY, CDR2 SVGAGI. This CDR3 is built from 14 residues. The chain's CDR3 is CASSAGGEDYGYTF. The CDR3 nucleotides read TGTGCCAGCAGTGCAGGGGGCGAGGACTATGGCTACACCTTC.

This clonotype was recorded a few times. The V and J genes are TRBV20-1 and TRBJ2-1, with 11 bases fitting TRBD2. This CDR3 has 15 residues. With V trimmed by 1 base and J by 10 bases, 9 bases remained unmatched. Germline assignment: CDR1 DFQATT and CDR2 SNEGSKA (reference sequence). CDR3 nucleotides: TGCAGTGCTAGAGTACTAGCGGGGGCCGACCCGGAGCAGTTCTTC. Amino acid sequence: CSARVLAGADPEQFF.

The gene calls are TRBV5-6 and TRBJ1-6; D possibly corresponds to TRBD1 (6 bases). This CDR3 is built from 16 residues. The V gene's germline CDR1 is SGHDT and CDR2 YYEEEE. V was clipped by 3 bases and J by 10 bases, with 20 bases between them. CDR3 coding DNA: TGTGCCAGCAGCTGGGCCCATCGGGGGGCTGGGTCACCCCTCCACTTT. Translation: CASSWAHRGAGSPLHF.

This chain joins TRBV11-2 and TRBJ2-7; D is unresolved. The CDR3 length is 13 residues. Per germline, CDR1 SGHAT and CDR2 FQNNGV. Trimming cost V 5 bases and J 10 bases, with 18 bases left between them. In DNA form, the CDR3 reads TGTGCCAGCAGCCCGACCGACCTAGGAGCCCAGTACTTC. Protein product: CASSPTDLGAQYF.

The rearrangement uses TRBV20-1 and TRBJ1-2, with D unresolved. The V gene lost 3 bases and the J gene lost 8 bases, with 16 bases spanning the gap. The CDR3 is 13 residues long. Germline V gives CDR1 DFQATT, CDR2 SNEGSKA (reference sequence). The CDR3 sequence is CSASQVTTGGYTF. The CDR3 nucleotides read TGCAGTGCTAGCCAGGTTACAACGGGCGGCTACACCTTC.

The chain has TRBV5-1 and TRBJ2-1; TRBD1 matches 8 bases. Trimming at V came to 0 bases and at J to 5 bases, leaving 4 bases not matched to a gene. Germline values: CDR1 SGHRS, CDR2 YFSETQ. This CDR3 is built from 15 residues. CDR3 nucleotide sequence: TGCGCCAGCAGCTTGGTGAGGACAGGGAACAATGAGCAGTTCTTC. Translation: CASSLVRTGNNEQFF.

This chain connects TRBV29-1 to TRBJ2-3; D call uncertain. The germline CDR1 and CDR2 sequences are SQVTM and ANQGSEA. The CDR3 is 12 residues long. The V end was cut by 2 bases, the J end by 10 bases, with 13 bases between. The CDR3 coding sequence is TGCAGCGTTGAACTTGTCCCTACAGCGCAGTATTTT. Translated, it gives CSVELVPTAQYF.

The V gene is TRBV6-5, the J gene TRBJ1-4; weak D call: TRBD1 (6 bases). Looked up from germline, CDR1 is MNHEY and CDR2 is SVGAGI. Trimming took 3 bases from V and 7 from J, leaving 12 bases between them. The CDR3 consists of 14 residues. The CDR3 region is CASSYDAGAEKLFF. The CDR3, as DNA: TGTGCCAGCAGTTATGACGCAGGGGCTGAAAAACTGTTTTTT.

This clonotype was seen only once. V usage is TRBV6-6 and J usage is TRBJ2-2, with D perhaps TRBD1 (6 bases). Germline V CDR1 and CDR2: MNHNY, SVGAGI (reference sequence). V dropped 2 bases and J dropped 4 bases, with 11 bases sitting between them. CDR3 length equals 15 residues. In DNA, the CDR3 is TGTGCCAGCAGTTACGGACAGAACCCCACCGGGGAGCTGTTTTTT. The encoded protein is CASSYGQNPTGELFF.

This clonotype was picked up a small number of times. V and J are TRBV27 and TRBJ2-3, with 8 bases aligning to TRBD1. This CDR3 has 16 amino acids. Germline CDR1 and CDR2: MNHEY and SMNVEV (reference sequence). V shed 5 bases, J shed 6 bases, and the junction held 13 bases outside the gene matches. The CDR3 coding sequence is TGTGCCAGCAGTGTAGACAGGGGAGCCCGATCGGATACGCAGTATTTT. Encoded protein: CASSVDRGARSDTQYF.